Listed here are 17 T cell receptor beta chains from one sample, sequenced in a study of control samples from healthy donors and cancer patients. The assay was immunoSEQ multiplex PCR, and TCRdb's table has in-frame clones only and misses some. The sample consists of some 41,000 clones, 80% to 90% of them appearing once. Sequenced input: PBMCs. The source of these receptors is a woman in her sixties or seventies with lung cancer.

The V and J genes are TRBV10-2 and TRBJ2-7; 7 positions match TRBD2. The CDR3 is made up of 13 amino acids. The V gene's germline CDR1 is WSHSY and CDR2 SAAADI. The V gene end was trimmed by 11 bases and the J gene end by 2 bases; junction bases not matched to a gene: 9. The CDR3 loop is CAVTGGLTYEQYF. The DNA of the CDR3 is TGCGCCGTCACGGGGGGACTCACCTACGAGCAGTACTTC.

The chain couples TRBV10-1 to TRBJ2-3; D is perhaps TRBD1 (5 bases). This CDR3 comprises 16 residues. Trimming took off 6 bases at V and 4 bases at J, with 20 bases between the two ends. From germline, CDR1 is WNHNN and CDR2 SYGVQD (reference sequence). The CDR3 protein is CASSSDRPTDPDTQYF. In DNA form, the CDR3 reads TGCGCCAGCAGCTCAGACCGGCCGACAGATCCAGATACGCAGTATTTT.

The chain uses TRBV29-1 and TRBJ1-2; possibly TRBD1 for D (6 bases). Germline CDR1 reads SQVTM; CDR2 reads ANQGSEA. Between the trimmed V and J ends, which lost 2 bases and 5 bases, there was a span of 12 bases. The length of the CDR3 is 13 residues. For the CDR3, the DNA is TGCAGCGTTGAAATACAGGGTCTATATGGCTACACCTTC. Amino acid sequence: CSVEIQGLYGYTF.

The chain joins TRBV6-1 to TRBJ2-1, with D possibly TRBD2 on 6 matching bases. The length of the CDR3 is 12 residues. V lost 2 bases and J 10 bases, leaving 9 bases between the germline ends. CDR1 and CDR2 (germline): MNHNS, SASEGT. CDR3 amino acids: CASSEMGGEQFF. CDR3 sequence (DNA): TGTGCCAGCAGTGAAATGGGGGGAGAGCAGTTCTTC.

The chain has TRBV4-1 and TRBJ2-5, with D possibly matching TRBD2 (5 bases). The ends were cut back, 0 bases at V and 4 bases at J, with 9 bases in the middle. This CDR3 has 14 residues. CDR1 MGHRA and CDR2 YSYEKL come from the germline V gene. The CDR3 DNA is TGCGCCAGCAGCCAAGAGGGAGCTAGAGAGACCCAGTACTTC. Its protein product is CASSQEGARETQYF.

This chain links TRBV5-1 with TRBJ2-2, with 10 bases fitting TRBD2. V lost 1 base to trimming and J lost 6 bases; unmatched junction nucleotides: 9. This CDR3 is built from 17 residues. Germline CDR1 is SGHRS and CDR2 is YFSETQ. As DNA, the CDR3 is TGCGCCAGCAGCTTGTTAACTAGCGGGATTGGCGCCGGGGAGCTGTTTTTT. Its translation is CASSLLTSGIGAGELFF.

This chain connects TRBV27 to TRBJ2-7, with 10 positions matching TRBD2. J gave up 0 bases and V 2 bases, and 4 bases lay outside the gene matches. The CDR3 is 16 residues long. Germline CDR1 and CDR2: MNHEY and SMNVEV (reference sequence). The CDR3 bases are TGTGCCAGCAGTTTAAGAGCGGGAGGGACCTCCTACGAGCAGTACTTC. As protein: CASSLRAGGTSYEQYF.

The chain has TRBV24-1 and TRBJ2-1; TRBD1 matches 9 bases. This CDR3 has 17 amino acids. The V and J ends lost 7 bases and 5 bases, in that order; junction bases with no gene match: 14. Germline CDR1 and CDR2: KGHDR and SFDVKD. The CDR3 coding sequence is TGTGCCACCAGCGGAGGAGCCACCGGGACAGGGAACAATGAGCAGTTCTTC. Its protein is CATSGGATGTGNNEQFF.

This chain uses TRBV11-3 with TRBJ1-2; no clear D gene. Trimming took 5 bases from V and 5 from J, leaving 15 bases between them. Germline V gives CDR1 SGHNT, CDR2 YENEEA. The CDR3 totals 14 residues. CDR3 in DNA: TGTGCCAGCAGCCACTTCGTAGGAGATTATGGCTACACCTTC. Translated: CASSHFVGDYGYTF.

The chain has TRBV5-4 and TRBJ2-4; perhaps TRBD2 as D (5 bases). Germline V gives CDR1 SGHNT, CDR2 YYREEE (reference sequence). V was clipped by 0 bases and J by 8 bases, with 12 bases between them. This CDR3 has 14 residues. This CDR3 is CASSLDPGLDIQYF. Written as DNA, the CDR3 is TGTGCCAGCAGCTTGGATCCAGGACTGGACATTCAGTACTTC.

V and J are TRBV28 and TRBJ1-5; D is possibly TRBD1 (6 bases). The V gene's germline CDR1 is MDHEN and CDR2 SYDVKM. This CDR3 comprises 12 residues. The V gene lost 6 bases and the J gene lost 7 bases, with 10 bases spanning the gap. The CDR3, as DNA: TGTGCCAGCAGCCGGGGGCAACAGCCCCAGCATTTT. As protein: CASSRGQQPQHF.

The CDR3 here is CATGITGGREQYF. CDR3 bases: TGTGCCACCGGGATAACCGGGGGGCGCGAGCAGTACTTC. The chain links TRBV6-6 to TRBJ2-7, with D maybe TRBD2 (7 bases). V lost 10 bases and J lost 6, with 19 bases in between. CDR1 MNHNY and CDR2 SVGAGI come from the germline V gene (reference sequence). CDR3 length equals 13 residues.

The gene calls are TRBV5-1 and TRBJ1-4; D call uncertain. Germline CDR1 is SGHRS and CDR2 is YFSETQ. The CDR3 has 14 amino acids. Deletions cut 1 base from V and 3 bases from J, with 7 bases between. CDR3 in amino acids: CASSLRDSNEKLFF. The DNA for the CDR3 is TGCGCCAGCAGCTTGAGAGATTCTAATGAAAAACTGTTTTTT.

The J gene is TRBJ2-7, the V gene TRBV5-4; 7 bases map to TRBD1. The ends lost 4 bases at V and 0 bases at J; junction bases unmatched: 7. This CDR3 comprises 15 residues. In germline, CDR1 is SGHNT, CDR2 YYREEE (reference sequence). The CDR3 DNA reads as TGTGCCAGCAGCCCGGACAGGTGGAGCTCCTACGAGCAGTACTTC. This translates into CASSPDRWSSYEQYF.

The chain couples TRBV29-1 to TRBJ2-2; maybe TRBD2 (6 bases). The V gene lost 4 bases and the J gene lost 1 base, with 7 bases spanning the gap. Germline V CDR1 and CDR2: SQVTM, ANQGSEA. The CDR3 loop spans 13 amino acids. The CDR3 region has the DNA TGCAGCGTTGGGGGGGAGAACACCGGGGAGCTGTTTTTT. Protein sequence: CSVGGENTGELFF.

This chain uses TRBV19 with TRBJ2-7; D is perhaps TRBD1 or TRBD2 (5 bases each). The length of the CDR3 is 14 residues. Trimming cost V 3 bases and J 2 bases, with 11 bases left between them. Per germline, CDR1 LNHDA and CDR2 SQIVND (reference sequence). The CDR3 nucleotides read TGTGCCAGTAGTATTTCTGGGGACCCCTACGAGCAGTACTTC. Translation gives CASSISGDPYEQYF.

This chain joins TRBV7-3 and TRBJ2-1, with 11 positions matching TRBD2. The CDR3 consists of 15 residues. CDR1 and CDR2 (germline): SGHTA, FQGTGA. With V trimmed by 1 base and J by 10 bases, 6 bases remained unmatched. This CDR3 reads CASSLNSGRAGEQFF. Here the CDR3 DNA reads TGTGCCAGCAGCTTAAATAGCGGGAGGGCGGGCGAGCAGTTCTTC.